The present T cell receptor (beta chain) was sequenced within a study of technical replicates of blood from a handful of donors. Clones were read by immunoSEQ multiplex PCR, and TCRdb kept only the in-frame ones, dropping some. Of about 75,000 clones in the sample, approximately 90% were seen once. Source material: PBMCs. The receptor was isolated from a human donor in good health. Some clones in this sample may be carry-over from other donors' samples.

The DNA of the CDR3 is TGTGCCAGCAGCTCCTCTGGGCCAGCGAGGGCAGATACGCAGTATTTT. Amino acid sequence: CASSSSGPARADTQYF. The chain couples TRBV11-2 to TRBJ2-3, with a tentative D call TRBD2 (5 bases). CDR1 and CDR2 (germline): SGHAT, FQNNGV. V was trimmed by 4 bases and J by 4 bases, leaving 18 bases between them. The CDR3 contains 16 residues.